Listed below are T cell receptor beta chains from one sample, sequenced in a study of blood T cell repertoires in COVID-19. The protocol was immunoSEQ multiplex PCR, while the TCRdb copy is restricted to in-frame clones and leaves out a portion. The sample has approximately 300,000 clones; 90% are singletons. Sequences were obtained from peripheral blood. The source is a woman aged 40-49 years with COVID-19, enrolled during active disease. The CDR3 runs from the conserved cysteine through the conserved F or W. D genes are given only for firm matches. The size of a clone is reported for some rows only, either as once, few or many, or as a class for expanded clones.

j_call d_call v_call clone_size cdr3_nt cdr3_aa
TRBJ2-2 TRBD2 TRBV30 - TGTGCCTGTACTCCGGGACTAGCCCCGACCGGGGAGCTGTTTTTT CACTPGLAPTGELFF
TRBJ1-4 - TRBV6-5 - TGTGCCAGCAGTCCCCGATCCCGCGGAGAAAAACTGTTTTTT CASSPRSRGEKLFF
TRBJ2-3 TRBD2 TRBV5-1 - TGCGCCAGCAGCTTTGGACTAGTGGTGGCAGATACGCAGTATTTT CASSFGLVVADTQYF
TRBJ2-7 - TRBV27 - TGTGCCAGCAGCCCCGCGGAGGGCTCCTACGAGCAGTACTTC CASSPAEGSYEQYF
TRBJ2-7 TRBD1 TRBV7-2 - TGTGCCAGCAGCTTGCCGGGACAGAGCTCCTACGAGCAGTACTTC CASSLPGQSSYEQYF
TRBJ2-5 - TRBV24-1 - TGTGCCACCAGTGATTCCAGGGTAGAATTCCAAGAGACCCAGTACTTC CATSDSRVEFQETQYF
TRBJ2-5 TRBD2 TRBV11-3 - TGTGCCAGCAGCCAGACTCGGGGGGGCCTAGAGACCCAGTACTTC CASSQTRGGLETQYF
TRBJ2-5 - TRBV12-3/TRBV12-4 - TGTGCCAGCAGTTTTCAGGGATGGGAGACCCAGTACTTC CASSFQGWETQYF
TRBJ1-1 - TRBV30 - TGTGCCTGGAGGGGAGGAGGCACTGAAGCTTTCTTT CAWRGGGTEAFF
TRBJ1-2 - TRBV6-4 - TGTGCCAGCAGCGCGGACGGGACTAACTATGGCTACACCTTC CASSADGTNYGYTF
TRBJ2-5 TRBD1 TRBV5-4 - TGTGCCAGCAGCTCCTCACAGGGGGCGCGGGAGACCCAGTACTTC CASSSSQGARETQYF
TRBJ1-2 - TRBV10-3 - TGTGCCATCAGAAAAGAGATTAACTATGGCTACACCTTC CAIRKEINYGYTF
TRBJ2-7 - TRBV28 - TGTGCCAGCAGCCCGCTGGTCGGGGTCGAGCAGTACTTC CASSPLVGVEQYF
TRBJ1-1 - TRBV9 - TGTGCCAGCAGCGTAGCTCCAGGGGTGAACACTGAAGCTTTCTTT CASSVAPGVNTEAFF
TRBJ2-2 - TRBV28 - TGTGCCAGCAGTTTAGGCGGAGGTAATCCCGGGGAGCTGTTTTTT CASSLGGGNPGELFF
TRBJ2-7 - TRBV28 - TGTGCCAGCAGTTTCGGGGCAGGGGAGGGCTACGAGCAGTACTTC CASSFGAGEGYEQYF
TRBJ2-3 TRBD2 TRBV28 - TGTGCCAGCAGTCCCGGGGCTAGCGGGAGAAGCACAGATACGCAGTATTTT CASSPGASGRSTDTQYF
TRBJ2-7 - TRBV9 few TGTGCCAGCAGCCCCCACCGCAGGGGAACGTACGAGCAGTACTTC CASSPHRRGTYEQYF
TRBJ2-1 - TRBV14 - TGTGCCAGCAGCCCCTTCCACTTGAGGTGGGACAATGAGCAGTTCTTC CASSPFHLRWDNEQFF
TRBJ1-2 TRBD1 TRBV2 - TGTGCCAGCAGTGAAGGAAACAGGGGGACCTTC CASSEGNRGTF
TRBJ2-6 TRBD1 TRBV18 - TGTGCCAGCTCACCACTATTCGGGACAGAGGGCTCTGGGGCCAACGTCCTGACTTTC CASSPLFGTEGSGANVLTF
TRBJ2-7 - TRBV27 - TGTGCCAGCAGCCGGGGGAGCGGGCTGTCCTACGAGCAGTACTTC CASSRGSGLSYEQYF
TRBJ2-5 TRBD2 TRBV5-1 - TGCGCCTCGACTAGCTCCCAAGAGACCCAGTACTTC CASTSSQETQYF
TRBJ2-7 - TRBV10-3 - TGTGCCATCAGTGAGTCGGGGCTCGGGGGGCCCTCGAGCTCCTACGAGCAGTACTTC CAISESGLGGPSSSYEQYF
TRBJ1-5 - TRBV30 few TGTGCCTGGAACGAGGGAACCATTAATCAGCCCCAGCATTTT CAWNEGTINQPQHF
TRBJ1-5 TRBD1 TRBV29-1 - TGCAGCGCAACAGGGGGTAACAATCAGCCCCAGCATTTT CSATGGNNQPQHF
TRBJ2-1 - TRBV5-8 once TGTGCCAGCAGCTCACCAAGACTGGGTGGCTATGAGCAGTTCTTC CASSSPRLGGYEQFF
TRBJ2-2 TRBD2 TRBV11-2 - TGTGCCAGCAGCTTAGAAGAGCGGGAGGCCTCGAACACCGGGGAGCTGTTTTTT CASSLEEREASNTGELFF
TRBJ2-1 - TRBV27 - TGTGCCAGCAGTTTAGACAGGCCCAATGAGCAGTTCTTC CASSLDRPNEQFF
TRBJ2-3 - TRBV20-1 - TGCAGTGCTAGAGATCGTCCTACGCAGTATTTT CSARDRPTQYF
TRBJ1-3 - TRBV19 - TGTGCCAGTAGTCAGGGGCCTCCCGGCTCTGGAAACACCATATATTTT CASSQGPPGSGNTIYF
TRBJ1-4 - TRBV5-5 - TGTGCCAGCAGCTCCTTCCTGAGGCCGGGTGAGGAAAAACTGTTTTTT CASSSFLRPGEEKLFF
TRBJ2-7 TRBD1 TRBV10-3 - TGTGCCATCAGTGGACGGTTTGTACAGGGGGCATACGAGCAGTACTTC CAISGRFVQGAYEQYF
TRBJ2-5 - TRBV10-3 - TGTGCCATCAGTGCCCCCGGACGGGCCCTCGGGGAAGAGACCCAGTACTTC CAISAPGRALGEETQYF
TRBJ1-2 - TRBV19 - TGTGCCAGTAGAGAAGGGGCCGTTCGAGGCTACACCTTC CASREGAVRGYTF
TRBJ1-1 - TRBV5-1 - TGCGCCAGCAGCTTCGAAACAGTCGGTGAAGCTTTCTTT CASSFETVGEAFF
TRBJ2-2 - TRBV5-1 - TGCGCCAGCAGCTTGGATGCAGTTACCGGGGAGCTGTTTTTT CASSLDAVTGELFF
TRBJ1-5 - TRBV19 few TGTGCCAGTAGTATAGTTACAGGGCCACTACAGCCCCAGCATTTT CASSIVTGPLQPQHF
TRBJ1-5 - TRBV12-3/TRBV12-4 - TGTGCCAGCAGTTTCGGGTATCAGCCCCAGCATTTT CASSFGYQPQHF
TRBJ2-3 TRBD1 TRBV10-3 few TGTGCCATCAGTGGGACAGGGACCACAGATACGCAGTATTTT CAISGTGTTDTQYF
TRBJ2-3 - TRBV11-2 - TGTGCCAGCAGCCGATCGCCGACTAGCACAGATACGCAGTATTTT CASSRSPTSTDTQYF
TRBJ2-5 TRBD1 TRBV28 - TGTGCCAGCAGTTTAGACAGGGGAGGAGAGACCCAGTACTTC CASSLDRGGETQYF
TRBJ1-2 TRBD1 TRBV6-5 - TGTGCCAGCAGTTACGAAGGACAGGGGGCGTATGGCTACACCTTC CASSYEGQGAYGYTF
TRBJ1-3 TRBD1 TRBV5-1 - TGCGCCAGCAGATTCTCGGACAGGGTAGGAAACACCATATATTTT CASRFSDRVGNTIYF